The rows below give T cell receptor beta chains drawn from one sample of a study of patients and donors after allogeneic stem cell transplantation. MiXCR, run by TCRdb on the RT-PCR reads, gives a single entry per CDR3 protein. This table has around 170,000 distinct CDR3 sequences, approximately 25% appearing once. Sequencing input: blood, either unsorted or a sorted T cell fraction (not recorded which). The receptors were gathered from a human donor who was either an allogeneic HSCT recipient or a stem cell or donor lymphocyte infusion donor (not recorded which). It is not recorded whose cells these are; they may come from a transplant donor. Each CDR3 is given without its conserved first and last residue.

cdr3_length v_call cdr3_aa
11 TRBV2 ASSGQGVQPQH
11 TRBV12-3/TRBV12-4 ASSLLGTDEQF
14 TRBV19 ASSFNPGTNNYGYT
11 TRBV5-1 ASSRQSTDTQY
12 TRBV5-1 ASSLEDSTDTQY
11 TRBV12-3/TRBV12-4 ASKDRNTGELF
12 TRBV7-2 ASSLDTMNTEAF
12 TRBV29-1 SVFSTSGSYEQY
12 TRBV29-1 SVEEGQLNTEAF
9 TRBV29-1 SVPDRGGYT
12 TRBV12-3/TRBV12-4 ASSFTAGNTEAF
13 TRBV5-1 ASSLTGTVPYEQY
11 TRBV6-5 ASSYAGRGPQH
14 TRBV27 ASSLTSPGSTDTQY
13 TRBV5-1 ASSRTSPGYNEQF
12 TRBV24-1 AEFRDRVFNEQF
15 TRBV5-1 ASSLGTGRSADQPQH
12 TRBV29-1 SVVAGHGTDTQY
12 TRBV24-1 ATSGGREYNEQF
11 TRBV20-1 SAKGRRNQPQH
12 TRBV4-3 ASSDRDRYSPLH
14 TRBV13 ASSTQVLTPGNIQY
13 TRBV4-1 ASSQITGIPYEQY
12 TRBV10-3 AISSSRIYYEQY
7 TRBV20-1 SASDGYT
13 TRBV20-1 SARDWTSDVHEQY
15 TRBV5-1 ASSFLAGGTSTDTQY
18 TRBV4-1 ASSRPRLAGGHGDTGELF
12 TRBV11-2 ASSFSSSRDTQY
11 TRBV27 ASSLSLLETQY
16 TRBV20-1 SARDLLRTARLDYEQY
13 TRBV10-3 AINFRQGAKDEQF
13 TRBV2 ASNLRFSPSDTQY